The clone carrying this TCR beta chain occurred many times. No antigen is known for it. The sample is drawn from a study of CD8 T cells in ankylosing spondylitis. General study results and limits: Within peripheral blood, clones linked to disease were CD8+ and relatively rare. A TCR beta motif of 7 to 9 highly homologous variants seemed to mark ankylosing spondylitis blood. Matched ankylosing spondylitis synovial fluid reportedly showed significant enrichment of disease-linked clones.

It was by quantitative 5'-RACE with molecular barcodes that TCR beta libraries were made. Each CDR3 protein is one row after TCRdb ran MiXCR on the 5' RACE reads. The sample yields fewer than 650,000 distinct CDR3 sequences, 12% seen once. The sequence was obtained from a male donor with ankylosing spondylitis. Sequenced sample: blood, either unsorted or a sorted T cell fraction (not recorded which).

CDR3 DNA sequence: TGCGCCAGCAGGGAGACAGCAAGCTCCTACAATGAGCAGTTCTTC. Amino acid sequence: CASRETASSYNEQFF. The chain joins TRBV10-1 to TRBJ2-1; possible D gene TRBD1, 5 bases. The germline V gene has CDR1 WNHNN and CDR2 SYGVQD (reference sequence). The CDR3 has 15 amino acids. Trimming pared 6 bases from V and 0 bases from J, leaving 12 bases between.